The 32 T cell receptor beta chains reported below all come from one sample, sequenced in a study of Ad26.COV2.S vaccination and SARS-CoV-2 variants listed by TCRdb under 2021. The library was produced with the immunoSEQ multiplex PCR assay. This is the immuneACCESS table as TCRdb keeps it, with only in-frame sequences that have V and J called. A part of the clones is gone; compared with another copy, unresolved V genes explain less than half, and the rest is unexplained. The sample yields roughly 680,000 clones; roughly 90% were counted once. Approximately 1.5% of the sample is in the top ten clones. The sample's treatment or condition, from its label and the paper: roughly 19 received Ad26.COV2.S at low or high dose, single or two shots; about 5 received placebo; per-sample allocation not given. For vaccine and placebo recipients, the sequenced repertoires came from samples collected on day 63 after the first injection.

Source: peripheral blood, taken in a trial of Ad26.COV2.S vaccine versus placebo. The receptors shown here come from a person aged 18 to 59 who received the Ad26.COV2.S COVID-19 vaccine or a placebo.

The V and J genes are TRBV20-1 and TRBJ2-4, with D possibly matching TRBD2 (6 bases). The V gene's germline CDR1 is DFQATT and CDR2 SNEGSKA (reference sequence). V was pared by 3 bases and J by 9 bases, with 9 bases between. The CDR3 sequence is 11 residues long. CDR3 sequence (DNA): TGCAGTGCTAGGAGGGGAGGCATTCAGTACTTC. It yields the protein CSARRGGIQYF.

This chain links TRBV2 with TRBJ2-7; perhaps TRBD1 as D (5 bases). There are 13 residues in the CDR3. With 6 bases removed from V and 6 bases from J, the gap between germline ends came to 15 bases. Looked up from germline, CDR1 is SNHLY and CDR2 is FYNNEI. The CDR3 DNA is TGTGCCAGCAGCGCTTCGACAGAATCCGAGCAGTACTTC. This encodes CASSASTESEQYF.

The sample holds one count of this clone. This sample also contains other DNA sequences that code for the same CDR3. The CDR3 region is CASGTYEQYF. The DNA of the CDR3 is TGTGCCAGCGGGACGTACGAGCAGTACTTC. The rearrangement links TRBV27 to TRBJ2-7; D may be TRBD1 or TRBD2 (5 bases each). Germline values: CDR1 MNHEY, CDR2 SMNVEV (reference sequence). CDR3 length equals 10 residues. V lost 8 bases to trimming and J lost 4 bases, with 6 bases between them.

The genes are TRBV10-2 and TRBJ1-1, with D perhaps TRBD1 (5 bases). Looked up from germline, CDR1 is WSHSY and CDR2 is SAAADI. This CDR3 comprises 14 residues. The ends were cut back, 6 bases at V and 1 base at J, with 12 bases in the middle. CDR3 region: CASRGPGWNTEAFF. Here the CDR3 DNA reads TGCGCCAGCAGGGGGCCGGGCTGGAACACTGAAGCTTTCTTT.

V gene TRBV7-9 combines with J gene TRBJ2-2, with 7 bases that match TRBD2. With 8 bases clipped from V and 7 bases from J, the junction kept 16 bases outside the gene matches. The V gene's germline CDR1 is SEHNR and CDR2 FQNEAQ (reference sequence). The CDR3 consists of 16 residues. This CDR3 reads CASPRMGGPSNGELFF. The CDR3 DNA is TGTGCCAGCCCGAGGATGGGAGGGCCCTCGAACGGGGAGCTGTTTTTT.

The V and J genes are TRBV4-2 and TRBJ2-7, with TRBD2 matching 9 bases. The junction had 13 bases not matched to a gene; V was cut back by 1 base and J by 6 bases. Germline CDR1 reads LGHNA; CDR2 reads YNFKEQ. The CDR3 has 17 residues. CDR3 DNA: TGTGCCAGCAGCCAAGGGGCTGGAGCGGGAGGTTTTTTCGAGCAGTACTTC. It encodes CASSQGAGAGGFFEQYF.

The rearrangement joins TRBV7-9 to TRBJ2-5, with 16 bases fitting TRBD2. CDR1 and CDR2 (germline): SEHNR, FQNEAQ (reference sequence). This CDR3 contains 16 residues. After removal of 4 bases from V and 6 bases from J, the junction contained 5 bases not matched to a gene. CDR3 nucleotide sequence: TGTGCCAGCAGCTCCGGGACTAGCGGGGGGGTAAAGACCCAGTACTTC. Amino acid sequence: CASSSGTSGGVKTQYF.

The chain joins TRBV6-6 to TRBJ2-5; tentatively, D is TRBD1 or TRBD2 (5 bases each). Germline values: CDR1 MNHNY, CDR2 SVGAGI (reference sequence). The CDR3 has 13 residues. Trimming left V 7 bases short and J 3 bases short, with 12 bases between. As DNA, the CDR3 is TGTGCCAGCACCAGCGTGGGGGAAGAGACCCAGTACTTC. Protein sequence: CASTSVGEETQYF.

The V and J genes are TRBV18 and TRBJ2-3; D is undetermined. Germline assignment: CDR1 KGHSH and CDR2 LQKENI. CDR3 size: 12 residues. The V and J ends lost 6 bases and 1 base respectively, with 5 bases between them. The CDR3, as DNA: TGTGCCAGCTCGGTCGGCACAGATACGCAGTATTTT. Its protein is CASSVGTDTQYF.

V gene TRBV2 combines with J gene TRBJ2-7, with D unresolved. The CDR3 length is 12 residues. Germline CDR1 SNHLY, CDR2 FYNNEI. With 6 bases removed from V and 2 bases from J, the gap between germline ends came to 8 bases. The CDR3 is CASRENPYEQYF. The CDR3 region has the DNA TGTGCCAGCAGGGAGAACCCCTACGAGCAGTACTTC.

V is TRBV7-2 and J is TRBJ2-1, with TRBD1 matching 8 bases. CDR1 is SGHTA and CDR2 is FQGNSA in the germline V gene. This CDR3 is built from 16 residues. Germline trimming cut 1 base from V and 7 bases from J; bases unmatched to any gene: 9. The CDR3 DNA reads as TGTGCCAGCAGCTTAGTCGCAGGGGGCACTAGGAATGAGCAGTTCTTC. Translating it yields CASSLVAGGTRNEQFF.

This clone has only one observation. The chain couples TRBV29-1 to TRBJ1-1; perhaps TRBD1 as D (6 bases). The V gene's germline CDR1 is SQVTM and CDR2 ANQGSEA. Trimming pared 8 bases from V and 1 base from J, leaving 11 bases between. CDR3 length equals 12 residues. The CDR3 loop reads CSSLTGNTEAFF. For the CDR3, the DNA is TGCAGCTCACTGACAGGGAACACTGAAGCTTTCTTT.

The rearrangement joins TRBV11-2 to TRBJ2-7; 7 bases match TRBD1. In germline, CDR1 is SGHAT, CDR2 FQNNGV. The CDR3 totals 13 residues. V gave up 8 bases and J gave up 4 bases; unmatched junction bases: 8. DNA of the CDR3: TGTGCCAGCCGCACCCCGACAGGGTACGAGCAGTACTTC. Protein: CASRTPTGYEQYF. Filled out from reference TRBV11-2 and TRBJ2-7, the complete variable domain reads EAGVAQSPRYKIIEKRQSVAFWCNPISGHATLYWYQQILGQGPKLLIQFQNNGVVDDSQLPKDRFSAERLKGVDSTLKIQPAKLEDSAVYLCASRTPTGYEQYFGPGTRLTVT.

CDR3 protein: CASSQGQGSYEQYF. CDR3 nucleotide sequence: TGTGCCAGCTCACAGGGACAGGGGTCCTACGAGCAGTACTTC. This chain links TRBV18 with TRBJ2-7; TRBD1 matches 10 bases. In germline, CDR1 is KGHSH, CDR2 LQKENI. There are 14 residues in the CDR3. Trimming removed 4 bases from V and 1 base from J; junction bases left unmatched: 1.

With respect to this clone: The same CDR3 also results from other DNA sequences found in this sample. The chain joins TRBV24-1 to TRBJ2-5, with D maybe TRBD1 (5 bases). CDR1 and CDR2 (germline): KGHDR, SFDVKD. The V end lost 0 bases, the J end lost 5 bases, and 6 bases lay between the germline ends. CDR3 length equals 13 residues. This CDR3 is CATSDLGAETQYF. CDR3 in DNA: TGTGCCACCAGTGATTTGGGGGCCGAGACCCAGTACTTC.

Turning to this clone: The sample contains more than one DNA sequence encoding this CDR3. The V gene is TRBV7-9, the J gene TRBJ2-3; TRBD1 is a possible D gene (5 bases). From germline, CDR1 is SEHNR and CDR2 FQNEAQ (reference sequence). The V and J ends lost 1 base and 0 bases respectively, with 5 bases between them. CDR3 length equals 14 residues. CDR3 protein: CASSLGTSTDTQYF. The CDR3 nucleotides read TGTGCCAGCAGCTTAGGGACAAGCACAGATACGCAGTATTTT.

CDR3 sequence: CASSQPGGFSYNEQFF. The CDR3 coding sequence is TGTGCCAGCAGTCAACCCGGAGGATTCTCCTACAATGAGCAGTTCTTC. The chain recombines TRBV14 with TRBJ2-1, with D tentatively TRBD2 (5 bases). Trimming took off 6 bases at V and 0 bases at J, with 15 bases between the two ends. This CDR3 comprises 16 residues. Per germline, CDR1 SGHDN and CDR2 FVKESK.

This chain connects TRBV5-1 to TRBJ2-5; 8 nucleotides align to TRBD1. Per the germline V gene, CDR1 is SGHRS and CDR2 is YFSETQ. The CDR3 has 15 amino acids. V gave up 4 bases and J gave up 1 base; unmatched junction bases: 6. CDR3 bases: TGCGCCAGCAGCCAACGAGACAGGGGCCAAGAGACCCAGTACTTC. This translates into CASSQRDRGQETQYF. Complete variable domain (other parts from reference TRBV5-1 and TRBJ2-5): KAGVTQTPRYLIKTRGQQVTLSCSPISGHRSVSWYQQTPGQGLQFLFEYFSETQRNKGNFPGRFSGRQFSNSRSEMNVSTLELGDSALYLCASSQRDRGQETQYFGPGTRLLVL.

The rearrangement uses TRBV3-1 (or the pseudogene TRBV3-2) and TRBJ1-1; D uncertain. With 3 bases removed from V and 1 base from J, the gap between germline ends came to 6 bases. The CDR3 contains 13 residues. Looked up from germline, CDR1 is LGHDT and CDR2 is YNNKEL (reference sequence). CDR3 coding DNA: TGTGCCAGCAGCCAGTTACAGAACACTGAAGCTTTCTTT. Translated, it gives CASSQLQNTEAFF.

The chain joins TRBV7-9 to TRBJ1-3; D remains unclear. Between the trimmed V and J ends, which lost 3 bases and 0 bases, there was a span of 9 bases. Germline-derived CDR1 and CDR2 are SEHNR and FQNEAQ (reference sequence). The CDR3 sequence is 15 residues long. The CDR3 region has the DNA TGTGCCAGCAGCTTTGCAGACCTCTCTGGAAACACCATATATTTT. Translation gives CASSFADLSGNTIYF.

The rearrangement links TRBV7-2 to TRBJ2-1; a possible D gene is TRBD2 (5 bases). Trimming took off 1 base at V and 6 bases at J, with 7 bases between the two ends. The length of the CDR3 is 13 residues. In germline, CDR1 is SGHTA, CDR2 FQGNSA. The CDR3 DNA follows: TGTGCCAGCAGCTTAGGGCTAGCCAATGAGCAGTTCTTC. This encodes CASSLGLANEQFF.

The gene calls are TRBV5-6 and TRBJ2-6; D is perhaps TRBD1 or TRBD2 (6 bases each). The CDR3 extends over 17 amino acids. The germline CDR1 and CDR2 sequences are SGHDT and YYEEEE. Trimming left V 4 bases short and J 0 bases short, with 14 bases between. CDR3 amino acids: CASSPARGRSGANVLTF. The DNA for the CDR3 is TGTGCCAGCAGCCCCGCCCGGGGGCGCTCTGGGGCCAACGTCCTGACTTTC.

The chain uses TRBV18 and TRBJ1-5; no clear D. Germline values: CDR1 KGHSH, CDR2 LQKENI. CDR3 size: 15 residues. V lost 1 base and J 2 bases, leaving 9 bases between the germline ends. The CDR3 here is CASSPQDAGNQPQHF. The CDR3 nucleotides are TGTGCCAGCTCACCACAGGATGCTGGCAATCAGCCCCAGCATTTT.

V gene TRBV2 combines with J gene TRBJ1-6, with D possibly TRBD1 on 5 matching bases. CDR1 is SNHLY and CDR2 is FYNNEI in the germline V gene. The CDR3 extends over 16 amino acids. V was pared by 6 bases and J by 3 bases, with 15 bases between. The CDR3 DNA sequence: TGTGCCAGCAGCGCTGGGGGATCAGACTATAATTCACCCCTCCACTTT. Its protein is CASSAGGSDYNSPLHF.

This clone was counted a single time. The rearrangement joins TRBV15 to TRBJ1-3; D is ambiguous. Trimming pared 0 bases from V and 0 bases from J, leaving 9 bases between. The CDR3 totals 16 residues. Germline CDR1 LNHNV, CDR2 YYDKDF (reference sequence). CDR3 in amino acids: CATSRDPPYSGNTIYF. Here the CDR3 DNA reads TGTGCCACCAGCAGAGATCCCCCTTACTCTGGAAACACCATATATTTT.

V and J are TRBV7-9 and TRBJ2-5; the D gene could be TRBD1 or TRBD2 (5 bases each). The CDR3 is 14 amino acids. The germline V and J ends were trimmed by 5 bases and 5 bases, with 15 bases remaining between them. The germline V gene has CDR1 SEHNR and CDR2 FQNEAQ (reference sequence). CDR3 sequence: CASSPGHRDETQYF. The CDR3 region has the DNA TGTGCCAGCAGCCCCGGACATCGGGATGAGACCCAGTACTTC.

Concerning this clone itself: The same CDR3 arises from other DNA sequences in this sample as well. CDR3 DNA sequence: TGTGCCAGCTCACCCGGGACAGGGAGCTACGAGCAGTACTTC. The encoded protein is CASSPGTGSYEQYF. This chain uses TRBV18 with TRBJ2-7, with TRBD1 matching over 9 bases. With 3 bases clipped from V and 3 bases from J, the junction kept 3 bases outside the gene matches. CDR3 length equals 14 residues. The V gene's germline CDR1 is KGHSH and CDR2 LQKENI.

This chain joins TRBV21-1 and TRBJ2-7; no check of the table's D call, TRBD1, against the DNA was made. TRBV21-1 is noted as a pseudogene. The CDR3 spans 14 residues. Written as DNA, the CDR3 is TGTGCCAGCAGCAATAGGGACAGGGACGACGAGCAGTACTTC. Translating gives CASSNRDRDDEQYF.

The chain has TRBV5-1 and TRBJ1-1; D is ambiguous. Germline CDR1 is SGHRS and CDR2 is YFSETQ. This CDR3 is 13 amino acids long. V shed 2 bases and J shed 1 base, with 6 bases lying between them. The CDR3 DNA reads TGCGCCAGCAGCTTTTCAGGGAACACTGAAGCTTTCTTT. As protein: CASSFSGNTEAFF.

This chain uses TRBV15 with TRBJ1-3; no firm D call. This CDR3 contains 15 residues. Germline V gives CDR1 LNHNV, CDR2 YYDKDF (reference sequence). V was trimmed by 1 base and J by 3 bases, leaving 10 bases between them. DNA for the CDR3: TGTGCCACCAGCAGAGGGCTTGACCTTGGAAACACCATATATTTT. Protein product: CATSRGLDLGNTIYF.

The chain uses TRBV5-6 and TRBJ2-3; D is possibly TRBD2 (6 bases). Germline CDR1 SGHDT, CDR2 YYEEEE. The CDR3 loop spans 13 amino acids. V shed 4 bases and J shed 3 bases, with 9 bases lying between them. The CDR3 sequence is CASSPGSTDTQYF. CDR3 bases: TGTGCCAGCAGCCCCGGGAGTACAGATACGCAGTATTTT.

V usage is TRBV5-4 and J usage is TRBJ1-4; 9 bases align to TRBD1. Germline trimming cut 9 bases from V and 0 bases from J; bases unmatched to any gene: 6. This CDR3 region has 15 residues. Germline lookup yields CDR1 SGHNT and CDR2 YYREEE (reference sequence). This CDR3 reads CATTDRGATNEKLFF. The CDR3 nucleotides are TGTGCCACCACGGACAGGGGTGCAACTAATGAAAAACTGTTTTTT.